This T cell receptor (beta chain) is drawn from a study of shared clonotypes between healthy human individuals. Study details: Two women and a few men aged 18 to 49 served as donors. Every donor yielded three CD4 naive, three CD4 memory, two CD8 naive and one CD8 memory plate.

All donors were healthy HIV-negative adults lacking recent acute infections or vaccinations. The V segment lost 5 bases and the J segment 7 bases; nucleotides outside the gene matches: 20. Germline CDR1 is SNHLY and CDR2 is FYNNEI. The CDR3 covers 17 residues. Evenly divided among several immunoSEQ plates was the genomic DNA of each subset. Sequencing used immunoSEQ multiplex PCR; TCRdb keeps in-frame clones, though not all of them. The sample has over a million clones, more than 95% seen once. The chain has TRBV2 and TRBJ2-7, with TRBD1 matching over 7 bases. The sequenced sample was naive CD4+ T cells sorted from blood. Subset meaning: CD45RA+ positively selected. The TCR sequence derives from a man aged 30-40 years in good health. This CDR3 is CASSNRPLDRAKGEQYF. The CDR3 bases are TGTGCCAGCAGTAATAGACCCTTAGACAGGGCGAAGGGGGAGCAGTACTTC.